These 22 T cell receptor beta chains came from one sample sequenced in a study of blood T cell repertoires in COVID-19. Sequencing was performed with immunoSEQ multiplex PCR; in TCRdb, only in-frame clones are kept and a portion is missing. The repertoire holds tens of thousands of clones, about 80% seen once, with roughly 13% in the top ten. The sequenced sample was peripheral blood. The source of these receptors is a woman of 80 years or more with acute or convalescent COVID-19.

The chain joins TRBV3-1 (or the pseudogene TRBV3-2) to TRBJ2-1; 9 nucleotides agree with TRBD2. Germline assignment: CDR1 LGHDT and CDR2 YNNKEL (reference sequence). V was clipped by 3 bases and J by 7 bases; unmatched bases: 4. CDR3 size: 14 residues. The CDR3 loop reads CASSHLTSGNEQFF. The CDR3 bases are TGTGCCAGCAGCCACTTGACTAGCGGAAATGAGCAGTTCTTC.

In this sample, this clone turned up once. The rearrangement uses TRBV19 and TRBJ2-7; TRBD1 matches at 9 bases. Germline V gives CDR1 LNHDA, CDR2 SQIVND (reference sequence). The CDR3 is 15 residues long. Trimming cost V 5 bases and J 0 bases; bases outside gene matches: 5. CDR3 nucleotides: TGTGCCAGTAGTGCGGGACAGGGACGCTCCTACGAGCAGTACTTC. Translation: CASSAGQGRSYEQYF.

CDR3 bases: TGTGCCAGCTCACCAAGAGGCCCCGGGGAGCTGTTTTTT. It is translated as CASSPRGPGELFF. The chain couples TRBV18 to TRBJ2-2, with D unclear. Trimming took 2 bases from V and 6 from J, leaving 7 bases between them. Germline V lookup: CDR1 KGHSH, CDR2 LQKENI. The CDR3 totals 13 residues.

This rearrangement joins TRBV7-2 to TRBJ2-7, with 8 bases aligning to TRBD2. The CDR3 extends over 14 amino acids. In germline, CDR1 is SGHTA, CDR2 FQGNSA. J was trimmed by 7 bases and V by 5 bases; bases with no gene match: 10. CDR3 in amino acids: CASSPGGGEIEQYF. The CDR3 DNA reads as TGTGCCAGCAGCCCGGGGGGGGGAGAAATAGAGCAGTACTTC.

This chain joins TRBV27 and TRBJ1-1, with D possibly TRBD1 on 6 matching bases. CDR1 MNHEY and CDR2 SMNVEV come from the germline V gene (reference sequence). The CDR3 totals 14 residues. V lost 8 bases, J lost 4 bases, and 17 bases lay in between. Written as DNA, the CDR3 is TGTGCCAGCCAAAGTTTACCAGGGGCCACTGAAGCTTTCTTT. Protein: CASQSLPGATEAFF.

This sequence joins TRBV14 and TRBJ2-5; 7 bases fit TRBD2. The germline V gene has CDR1 SGHDN and CDR2 FVKESK. Trimming took 2 bases from V and 4 from J; bases not matched to a gene: 7. The CDR3 spans 15 residues. In DNA, the CDR3 is TGTGCCAGCAGCCAAATCCGGGGGGATAGAGAGACCCAGTACTTC. Translated: CASSQIRGDRETQYF.

The chain is built from TRBV6-4 and TRBJ1-4; D unresolved. The CDR3 loop spans 16 amino acids. Trimming removed 2 bases from V and 5 bases from J, with 15 bases in between. The germline V gene has CDR1 MRHNA and CDR2 SNTAGT. CDR3 region: CASSDGSGPGNEKLFF. CDR3 coding DNA: TGTGCCAGCAGTGACGGGTCGGGCCCGGGAAATGAAAAACTGTTTTTT.

The J gene is TRBJ2-5, the V gene TRBV5-1; D ambiguous. Trimming pared 5 bases from V and 1 base from J, leaving 12 bases between. This CDR3 spans 14 amino acids. CDR1 and CDR2 (germline): SGHRS, YFSETQ. The chain's CDR3 is CASSSVPPQETQYF. The CDR3 bases are TGCGCCAGCAGTTCCGTCCCTCCCCAAGAGACCCAGTACTTC.

V and J are TRBV19 and TRBJ2-1; D perhaps matches TRBD1 (5 bases). Trimming took off 6 bases at V and 4 bases at J, with 16 bases between the two ends. The length of the CDR3 is 15 residues. From germline, CDR1 is LNHDA and CDR2 SQIVND (reference sequence). The CDR3 DNA reads as TGTGCCAGTAGAAGGGGCAGGGCCGAATACAATGAGCAGTTCTTC. It is translated as CASRRGRAEYNEQFF.

The chain employs TRBV2 and TRBJ2-2; 12 bases map to TRBD1. V was clipped by 8 bases and J by 4 bases; unmatched bases: 5. The CDR3 length is 15 residues. Germline CDR1 SNHLY, CDR2 FYNNEI. CDR3 coding DNA: TGTGCCAGCGTGGGACAGGGGGCGAGCACCGGGGAGCTGTTTTTT. This gives the protein CASVGQGASTGELFF.

The rearrangement links TRBV7-2 to TRBJ1-5; D gene ambiguous. The CDR3 contains 15 residues. Germline CDR1 SGHTA, CDR2 FQGNSA. Between the trimmed V and J ends, which lost 5 bases and 3 bases, there was a span of 14 bases. The CDR3: CASSRAGRYNQPQHF. The CDR3, as DNA: TGTGCCAGCAGCAGAGCGGGCAGGTACAATCAGCCCCAGCATTTT.

The V and J genes are TRBV5-4 and TRBJ2-5; D may be TRBD2 (6 bases). The germline V gene encodes CDR1 SGHNT and CDR2 YYREEE (reference sequence). The CDR3 totals 18 residues. V was shortened by 0 bases and J by 0 bases, with 18 bases between the two germline ends. As DNA, the CDR3 is TGTGCCAGCAGCTTGGAGTGGTCGGGGGTTTGGAACCAAGAGACCCAGTACTTC. It specifies CASSLEWSGVWNQETQYF. Drawing the rest from reference TRBV5-4 and TRBJ2-5, the complete variable domain is ETGVTQSPTHLIKTRGQQVTLRCSSQSGHNTVSWYQQALGQGPQFIFQYYREEENGRGNFPPRFSGLQFPNYSSELNVNALELDDSALYLCASSLEWSGVWNQETQYFGPGTRLLVL.

The chain joins TRBV19 to TRBJ1-4; 11 nucleotides line up with TRBD1. Germline V gives CDR1 LNHDA, CDR2 SQIVND (reference sequence). The CDR3 runs to 15 residues. The J segment lost 4 bases and the V segment lost 6 bases, leaving 4 bases of the junction unmatched. Here the CDR3 DNA reads TGTGCCAGTAGCACGGGGACAGGGGGTAATGAAAAACTGTTTTTT. Protein product: CASSTGTGGNEKLFF.

The V gene is TRBV28, the J gene TRBJ1-5, with 8 bases matching TRBD1. The germline gives CDR1 MDHEN, CDR2 SYDVKM. The CDR3 spans 15 residues. The ends lost 2 bases at V and 5 bases at J; junction bases unmatched: 5. CDR3 sequence reads: CASSLPGGLYQPQHF. Written as DNA, the CDR3 is TGTGCCAGCAGTTTACCAGGGGGCCTATATCAGCCCCAGCATTTT.

The chain couples TRBV5-4 to TRBJ2-3; perhaps TRBD2 as D (5 bases). CDR1 SGHNT and CDR2 YYREEE come from the germline V gene (reference sequence). V was shortened by 2 bases and J by 4 bases, with 14 bases between the two germline ends. This CDR3 spans 15 amino acids. The CDR3 loop reads CASSLIVGVSDTQYF. The DNA for the CDR3 is TGTGCCAGCAGCTTAATTGTCGGGGTTTCAGATACGCAGTATTTT.

The chain is built from TRBV29-1 and TRBJ2-3; no definite D call. This CDR3 contains 14 residues. The germline gives CDR1 SQVTM, CDR2 ANQGSEA. V was pared by 4 bases and J by 2 bases, with 13 bases between. CDR3 in DNA: TGCAGCGTTGCGGCAGGATTCTCCACAGATACGCAGTATTTT. This encodes CSVAAGFSTDTQYF.

The V and J genes are TRBV27 and TRBJ2-3; D gene ambiguous. The germline CDR1 and CDR2 sequences are MNHEY and SMNVEV (reference sequence). The CDR3 runs 14 residues. The V gene lost 2 bases and the J gene lost 6 bases, with 12 bases spanning the gap. The CDR3 DNA sequence: TGTGCCAGCAGTTTAACCCTAACGTGGGATACGCAGTATTTT. Its translation is CASSLTLTWDTQYF.

The J gene is TRBJ2-7, the V gene TRBV4-3; D is possibly TRBD2 (6 bases). The CDR3 runs to 14 residues. With 1 base removed from V and 2 bases from J, the gap between germline ends came to 9 bases. Germline V gene lookup returns CDR1 LGHNA and CDR2 YSLEER. The CDR3 DNA follows: TGCGCCAGCAGCCAAGCGGCTAGCGCCTACGAGCAGTACTTC. Protein product: CASSQAASAYEQYF.

This clone was observed a few times. The V call is TRBV5-6, the J call TRBJ1-2; a weak D match, TRBD1 (5 bases). The ends were cut back, 4 bases at V and 6 bases at J, with 13 bases in the middle. Germline V gene data show CDR1 as SGHDT and CDR2 as YYEEEE. This CDR3 contains 13 residues. CDR3 DNA: TGTGCCAGCAGCACCTGGACCAGGGATGGCTACACCTTC. Amino acids: CASSTWTRDGYTF. Full variable domain (remainder filled in from reference TRBV5-6 and TRBJ1-2): DAGVTQSPTHLIKTRGQQVTLRCSPKSGHDTVSWYQQALGQGPQFIFQYYEEEERQRGNFPDRFSGHQFPNYSSELNVNALLLGDSALYLCASSTWTRDGYTFGSGTRLTVV.

The chain is built from TRBV28 and TRBJ1-6; possible D gene TRBD1, 6 bases. The CDR3 extends over 17 amino acids. The germline gives CDR1 MDHEN, CDR2 SYDVKM. V lost 6 bases and J 11 bases, leaving 26 bases between the germline ends. For the CDR3, the DNA is TGTGCCAGCAGCCCAGTTCGGCCCCGGGACATCAGGACACCCCTCCACTTT. It specifies CASSPVRPRDIRTPLHF. The full variable domain, in which reference TRBV28 and TRBJ1-6 provide the parts outside the CDR3, is DVKVTQSSRYLVKRTGEKVFLECVQDMDHENMFWYRQDPGLGLRLIYFSYDVKMKEKGDIPEGYSVSREKKERFSLILESASTNQTSMYLCASSPVRPRDIRTPLHFGNGTRLTVT.

The chain couples TRBV28 to TRBJ1-1, with D unclear. The ends were cut back, 1 base at V and 11 bases at J, with 11 bases in the middle. The germline V gene encodes CDR1 MDHEN and CDR2 SYDVKM. The CDR3 loop spans 12 amino acids. CDR3 nucleotide sequence: TGTGCCAGCAGTTTATCCGATTCGGGGGCTTTCTTT. Its protein is CASSLSDSGAFF.

The chain is built from TRBV19 and TRBJ1-6, with D possibly TRBD1 on 6 matching bases. The V end was cut by 0 bases, the J end by 1 base, with 13 bases between. The CDR3 spans 18 residues. From germline, CDR1 is LNHDA and CDR2 SQIVND (reference sequence). CDR3 sequence (DNA): TGTGCCAGTAGTATAGATCTAAGGACAGTTTCCTATAATTCACCCCTCCACTTT. As protein: CASSIDLRTVSYNSPLHF.